This TCR beta chain was captured in a study of long-term antiretroviral therapy in people with HIV. CDR1 and CDR2 (germline): MNHNS, SASEGT. Trimming pared 2 bases from V and 5 bases from J, leaving 12 bases between. This CDR3 has 14 amino acids. Sequencing relied on immunoSEQ assay v3.0, run at survey level. The assay was immunoSEQ multiplex PCR, and TCRdb's table has in-frame clones only and misses some. Altogether some 25,000 clones are present, 82% being singletons, with the ten largest covering 5.5%. The clonotype comes from a woman in her 30s with HIV. This chain connects TRBV6-1 to TRBJ1-2; tentatively, D is TRBD1 (5 bases). Source: unsorted PBMCs, taken 1.1 years before starting antiretroviral therapy. This chain's CDR3 is CASSENRGGYGYTF. The CDR3, as DNA: TGTGCCAGCAGTGAAAATCGGGGCGGTTATGGCTACACCTTC.